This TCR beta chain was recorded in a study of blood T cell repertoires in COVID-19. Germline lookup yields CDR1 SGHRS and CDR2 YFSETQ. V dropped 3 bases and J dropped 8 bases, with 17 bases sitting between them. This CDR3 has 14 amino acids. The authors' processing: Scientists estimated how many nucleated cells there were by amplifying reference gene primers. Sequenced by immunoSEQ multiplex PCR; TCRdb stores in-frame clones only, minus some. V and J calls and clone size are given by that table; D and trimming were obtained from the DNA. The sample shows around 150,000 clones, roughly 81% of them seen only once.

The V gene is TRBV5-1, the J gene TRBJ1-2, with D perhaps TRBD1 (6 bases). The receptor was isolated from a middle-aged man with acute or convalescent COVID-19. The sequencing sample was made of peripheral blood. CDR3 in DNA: TGCGCCAGCAGCTATTTTTCACAGGGAAACGGCTACACCTTC. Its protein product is CASSYFSQGNGYTF.